Each of the 21 T cell receptor beta chains below was sequenced from the same sample in a study of T cells expressing NK-cell markers. TCRdb re-called the 5' RACE reads; every CDR3 protein appears as one record, without DNA. Its listing shows 500,000 to 700,000 distinct CDR3 sequences. The sample consisted of blood T cells: a sorted CD56 or NKG2C T cell subset, CD4+ or CD8+ T cells, or bulk PBMC T cells (not recorded which). The source of these receptors is a young man in good health.

This chain links TRBV27 with TRBJ2-5; the D call from TCRdb, TRBD1, cannot be confirmed without DNA. Per the germline V gene, CDR1 is MNHEY and CDR2 is SMNVEV (reference sequence). This CDR3 is 14 amino acids long. The CDR3 sequence: CASSPFTGGLAQYF.

The rearrangement joins TRBV6-5 to TRBJ2-7. This CDR3 is built from 14 residues. CDR1 and CDR2 from the germline V gene are MNHEY and SVGAGI. The CDR3 spells CASSYGSGTYEQYF.

This chain links TRBV7-2 with TRBJ2-3; TCRdb lists TRBD2, though no DNA is available to test this call. Germline CDR1 SGHTA, CDR2 FQGNSA. CDR3 length: 17 residues. The CDR3 loop is CASSWEPGLGSTDTQYF.

V gene TRBV6-6 combines with J gene TRBJ2-7; TCRdb names TRBD1, which stays unverified in the absence of DNA. Germline CDR1 is MNHNY and CDR2 is SVGAGI (reference sequence). The CDR3 has 12 residues. CDR3 loop: CASKGTVYEQYF.

The V gene is TRBV3-1, the J gene TRBJ2-5; TCRdb selects TRBD1, and the lack of DNA leaves this call unchecked. The CDR3 loop spans 14 amino acids. Per the germline V gene, CDR1 is LGHDT and CDR2 is YNNKEL (reference sequence). The chain's CDR3 is CASSKGQDQETQYF.

The V and J genes are TRBV29-1 and TRBJ1-1; TCRdb indicates TRBD1, and absent DNA this call remains unverified. The CDR3 is made up of 13 amino acids. In germline, CDR1 is SQVTM, CDR2 ANQGSEA. Here the CDR3 reads CSVPRFGGVEAFF.

The V call is TRBV3-1, the J call TRBJ2-1; as DNA is missing, the TRBD2 call by TCRdb cannot be tested. This CDR3 comprises 15 residues. Germline V gives CDR1 LGHDT, CDR2 YNNKEL (reference sequence). CDR3 region: CASSQRTSGRNEQFF.

This chain connects TRBV21-1 to TRBJ2-6. TRBV21-1 is a listed pseudogene. The CDR3 has 16 amino acids. The CDR3 is CASSNRAVSGANVLTF.

The J gene is TRBJ2-1, the V gene TRBV29-1; TCRdb's D gene call, TRBD2, goes unchecked for lack of DNA. The germline V gene encodes CDR1 SQVTM and CDR2 ANQGSEA. The CDR3 has 13 amino acids. CDR3 loop: CSVVTLAGGEQFF.

This chain uses TRBV6-2 or TRBV6-3 with TRBJ2-7; TCRdb outputs TRBD2, but without DNA this stays unchecked. Germline V gene data show CDR1 as MNHEY and CDR2 as SVGEGT. The CDR3 is 15 amino acids. The CDR3 loop is CASSSPPEANYEQYF.

The chain joins TRBV5-1 to TRBJ2-1; the D call from TCRdb, TRBD2, cannot be confirmed without DNA. The CDR3 covers 15 residues. In germline, CDR1 is SGHRS, CDR2 YFSETQ. This CDR3 is CASRTFHKREDEQFF.

V is TRBV5-1 and J is TRBJ1-5. Germline V gives CDR1 SGHRS, CDR2 YFSETQ. The CDR3 has 14 amino acids. CDR3 residues: CASSLTPGNQPQHF.

The gene calls are TRBV12-3 or TRBV12-4 and TRBJ1-1; without DNA, the TCRdb call of TRBD1 cannot be checked. This CDR3 spans 14 amino acids. This chain's CDR3 is CASSLGQGVPEAFF.

The V and J genes are TRBV29-1 and TRBJ2-3; TCRdb lists TRBD2, though no DNA is available to test this call. Germline CDR1 SQVTM, CDR2 ANQGSEA. The CDR3 spans 11 residues. The CDR3 sequence: CSAAMADTQYF.

The V call is TRBV27, the J call TRBJ2-5; the TRBD1 assignment by TCRdb is unverifiable without DNA. CDR3 size: 15 residues. Germline V gives CDR1 MNHEY, CDR2 SMNVEV (reference sequence). The CDR3: CASSSHLQGGETQYF.

The V call is TRBV20-1, the J call TRBJ1-5; TCRdb designates TRBD1, a call that cannot be tested without DNA. Germline V CDR1 and CDR2: DFQATT, SNEGSKA (reference sequence). This CDR3 is 16 amino acids long. This CDR3 is CSAAGQGTDLYQPQHF.

The rearrangement links TRBV12-3 or TRBV12-4 to TRBJ1-2; the D call of TRBD1 rests on TCRdb alone, since no DNA is present to check it. The CDR3 sequence is 11 residues long. The chain's CDR3 is CASSGGFGYTF.

The chain carries TRBV4-2 and TRBJ1-6. CDR1 is LGHNA, CDR2 YNFKEQ, per germline. This CDR3 comprises 15 residues. CDR3 amino acids: CASSQEGSRGSPLHF.

This sequence joins TRBV27 and TRBJ2-2; with no DNA, the TCRdb D assignment of TRBD2 cannot be verified. There are 17 residues in the CDR3. Germline assignment: CDR1 MNHEY and CDR2 SMNVEV (reference sequence). CDR3 residues: CASSPRLAGRRTGELFF.

The rearrangement joins TRBV6-2 or TRBV6-3 to TRBJ2-7; the TCRdb D gene call, TRBD1, has no DNA to confirm it. Germline values: CDR1 MNHEY, CDR2 SVGEGT. This CDR3 contains 13 residues. The CDR3 protein is CASSLQGAYEQYF.

The chain recombines TRBV9 with TRBJ2-5; TCRdb proposes TRBD1, but this gene call is untestable without DNA. This CDR3 spans 16 amino acids. Germline values: CDR1 SGDLS, CDR2 YYNGEE. CDR3 loop: CASSIRQGERWETQYF.